The sequence of this T cell receptor (beta chain) was determined in a study of neurological immune-mediated disorders. The study, taken as a whole, reports: Multiple sclerosis patients had less TCR clonal expansion than even healthy controls, unlike HTLV-1-associated myelopathy. CDR3 amino acid sequences found in expanded clones were never shared across subjects, suggesting private repertoires in all groups.

The CDR3 length is 16 residues. V was shortened by 1 base and J by 4 bases, with 13 bases between the two germline ends. Germline loops: CDR1 MGHRA, CDR2 YSYEKL. This clonotype was recorded many times. Its antigen is still unknown. Every sequencing run produced over 180 million TCR-beta sequences, and the sequences from any one run covered 15-18 subjects. TCRdb redid the calling of the 5' RACE reads with MiXCR, one entry per CDR3 protein. The sample has about 70,000 distinct CDR3 sequences, 2.5% to 4% seen once. What was sequenced was PBMCs. The chain uses TRBV4-1 and TRBJ2-2; no firm D call. The TCR originated in a woman in her forties or fifties with multiple sclerosis. Here the CDR3 reads CASSQGPHYSTGELFF. CDR3 DNA sequence: TGCGCCAGCAGCCAAGGCCCTCATTACAGCACCGGGGAGCTGTTTTTT.